What follows describes a single TCR beta chain. The target antigen is unknown. The PCR contained 60 Vbeta and 13 Jbeta primers. The table came from immunoSEQ multiplex PCR; TCRdb's copy has only in-frame clones and leaves some out. The sample holds about 98,000 clones, around 68% seen once. The data stem from a study of cytomegalovirus exposure and HLA in healthy donors. For the study at large: A previous analysis identified approximately 110 million unique TCR beta sequences derived from 180 million or so T cells.

V shed 3 bases and J 0 bases; nucleotides not matched to a gene: 6. This CDR3 comprises 18 residues. CDR1 is MDHEN, CDR2 SYDVKM, per germline. Study-level points and caveats: Later on, an analysis tied some 17,000 TCR beta sequences to HLA alleles at 0.05 false discovery rate. Later analysis showed most CMV-associated TCR beta chains appearing HLA-restricted. A reported reduction in N-insertions relative to the roughly 640-donor mean was seen in an Asian-associated ancestry cluster in a later analysis.

The rearrangement joins TRBV28 to TRBJ2-7, with 15 bases matching TRBD2. Sequenced sample: PBMCs. The sequence was obtained from a man aged 45-65 years in good health and CMV-seronegative. CDR3 bases: TGTGCCAGCAGTTTTGGGACTAGCGGGAGGATCTTCTCCTACGAGCAGTACTTC. Protein sequence: CASSFGTSGRIFSYEQYF.